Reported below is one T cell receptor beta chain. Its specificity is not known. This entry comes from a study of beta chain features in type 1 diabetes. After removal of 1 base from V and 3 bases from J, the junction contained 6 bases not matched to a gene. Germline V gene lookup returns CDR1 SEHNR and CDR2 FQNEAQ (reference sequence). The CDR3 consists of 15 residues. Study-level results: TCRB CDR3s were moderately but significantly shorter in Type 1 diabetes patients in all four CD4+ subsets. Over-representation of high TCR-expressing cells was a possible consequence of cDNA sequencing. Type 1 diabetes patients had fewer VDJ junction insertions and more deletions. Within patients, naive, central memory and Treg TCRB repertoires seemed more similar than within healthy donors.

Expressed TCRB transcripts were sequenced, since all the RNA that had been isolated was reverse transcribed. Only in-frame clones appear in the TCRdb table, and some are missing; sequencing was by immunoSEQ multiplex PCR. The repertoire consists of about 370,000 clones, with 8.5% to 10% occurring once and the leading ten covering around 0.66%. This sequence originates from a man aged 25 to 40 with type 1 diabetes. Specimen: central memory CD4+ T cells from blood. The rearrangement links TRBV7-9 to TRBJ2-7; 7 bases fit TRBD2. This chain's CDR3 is CASSLGQGGFYEQYF. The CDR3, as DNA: TGTGCCAGCAGCTTAGGGCAGGGAGGGTTCTACGAGCAGTACTTC.